Each of the 27 T cell receptor beta chains below was sequenced from the same sample in a study of radiation and T cells in renal cell carcinoma. The table came from immunoSEQ multiplex PCR; TCRdb's copy has only in-frame clones and leaves some out. The data hold about 43,000 clones, with about 82% observed a single time. The time point: blood 4 weeks post-SBRT, at nephrectomy. Described treatment: 15 Gy SBRT to primary tumor, nephrectomy 4 weeks later. Sequenced material: blood, taken from a patient whose treatment included radiotherapy and nephrectomy. The source is a woman in her seventies with renal cell carcinoma.

This clone has just a few counts. The chain has TRBV4-2 and TRBJ1-1; the D is unclear. Germline values: CDR1 LGHNA, CDR2 YNFKEQ. The CDR3 loop spans 12 amino acids. V shed 5 bases and J shed 5 bases, with 9 bases lying between them. This CDR3 reads CASSDGRTEAFF. The CDR3, as DNA: TGTGCCAGCAGCGATGGGAGGACTGAAGCTTTCTTT.

The J gene is TRBJ2-7, the V gene TRBV6-6, with TRBD1 as a possible D gene (6 bases). The CDR3 loop spans 14 amino acids. The germline V gene encodes CDR1 MNHNY and CDR2 SVGAGI (reference sequence). V lost 2 bases to trimming and J lost 2 bases, with 10 bases between them. CDR3 bases: TGTGCCAGCAGTTACGGGGGCAATGCCTACGAGCAGTACTTC. Translation: CASSYGGNAYEQYF.

CDR3 in amino acids: CASSLDPNRGDQPQHF. DNA for the CDR3: TGTGCCAGCAGCTTAGATCCTAACAGGGGCGATCAGCCCCAGCATTTT. J is TRBJ1-5 and V is TRBV7-2; 7 positions match TRBD1. Germline values: CDR1 SGHTA, CDR2 FQGNSA. V was pared by 1 base and J by 5 bases, with 8 bases of the junction left unmatched. This CDR3 has 16 residues.

This clone was picked up one time. CDR3 sequence (DNA): TGCGCCAGCAGCCCAGCTTTTTGGACAGGGGTCACTGAAGCTTTCTTT. Amino acids: CASSPAFWTGVTEAFF. V usage is TRBV5-1 and J usage is TRBJ1-1, with 9 bases matching TRBD1. The V gene end was trimmed by 4 bases and the J gene end by 4 bases; junction bases not matched to a gene: 11. The CDR3 has 16 amino acids. CDR1 and CDR2 from the germline V gene are SGHRS and YFSETQ.

This clone was recorded once. This chain connects TRBV7-2 to TRBJ1-2; a weak D match, TRBD1 (5 bases). The CDR3 loop spans 12 amino acids. CDR1 and CDR2 from the germline V gene are SGHTA and FQGNSA. Trimming removed 5 bases at V and 7 bases at J, with 11 bases between. The DNA for the CDR3 is TGTGCCAGCAGCCTCCGACAGTCTGGCTACACCTTC. Encoded protein: CASSLRQSGYTF.

The V and J genes are TRBV7-9 and TRBJ2-7; D is perhaps TRBD1 (6 bases). The germline CDR1 and CDR2 sequences are SEHNR and FQNEAQ (reference sequence). This CDR3 has 13 amino acids. The V and J ends lost 3 bases and 5 bases respectively, with 11 bases between them. The CDR3 spells CASSFQGLHEQYF. CDR3 DNA: TGTGCCAGCAGCTTCCAGGGGCTACACGAGCAGTACTTC.

The rearrangement uses TRBV6-6 and TRBJ2-2; the match to TRBD1 covers 10 bases. In germline, CDR1 is MNHNY, CDR2 SVGAGI (reference sequence). The CDR3 totals 15 residues. With V trimmed by 5 bases and J by 7 bases, 7 bases remained unmatched. In DNA, the CDR3 is TGTGCCAGCAGTCAACGGACAGGGGGAGTCGGGGAGCTGTTTTTT. Its protein is CASSQRTGGVGELFF.

The rearrangement joins TRBV7-2 to TRBJ1-1; D is undetermined. The CDR3 is 14 residues long. CDR1 is SGHTA and CDR2 is FQGNSA in the germline V gene. Trimming took 3 bases from V and 7 from J, leaving 15 bases between them. CDR3 coding DNA: TGTGCCAGCAGCTTGTGGCAGGCGAAGGGTGAAGCTTTCTTT. This gives the protein CASSLWQAKGEAFF.

This clone was counted only a few times. This chain links TRBV6-5 with TRBJ1-1; D gene ambiguous. The CDR3 contains 15 residues. From germline, CDR1 is MNHEY and CDR2 SVGAGI. V was trimmed by 7 bases and J by 1 base, leaving 16 bases between them. CDR3 in DNA: TGTGCCAGCACCTCCATGTGGGTGCGGAACACTGAAGCTTTCTTT. As protein: CASTSMWVRNTEAFF.

The CDR3 loop is CASSPTTEPSGNTIYF. CDR3 nucleotide sequence: TGTGCCAGCTCACCGACCACGGAGCCCTCTGGAAACACCATATATTTT. The chain has TRBV18 and TRBJ1-3; no clear D gene. Germline CDR1 is KGHSH and CDR2 is LQKENI. V was clipped by 3 bases and J by 0 bases, with 12 bases between them. The CDR3 is 16 amino acids.

This rearrangement joins TRBV5-6 to TRBJ2-3; 8 bases map to TRBD1. The germline V gene encodes CDR1 SGHDT and CDR2 YYEEEE. Trimming cost V 0 bases and J 7 bases; bases outside gene matches: 16. There are 18 residues in the CDR3. The CDR3 DNA reads as TGTGCCAGCAGCTTGGGGGCAGGGGGCCATACCATGTTTAATACGCAGTATTTT. It yields the protein CASSLGAGGHTMFNTQYF.

The V call is TRBV7-2, the J call TRBJ2-3; TRBD2 aligns across 7 bases. Per germline, CDR1 SGHTA and CDR2 FQGNSA. Trimming cost V 5 bases and J 0 bases; bases outside gene matches: 5. The CDR3 is made up of 15 amino acids. This chain's CDR3 is CASSGTILSTDTQYF. In nucleotides, the CDR3 is TGTGCCAGCAGCGGGACTATTCTTAGCACAGATACGCAGTATTTT.

The V call is TRBV4-1, the J call TRBJ2-7; 10 bases map to TRBD2. CDR3 length: 15 residues. CDR1 is MGHRA, CDR2 YSYEKL, per germline. V shed 2 bases, J shed 2 bases, and the junction held 3 bases outside the gene matches. The CDR3 coding sequence is TGCGCCAGCAGCCAAAAGCGGGAGGGAACCTACGAGCAGTACTTC. Encoded protein: CASSQKREGTYEQYF.

V usage is TRBV12-5 and J usage is TRBJ2-7, with D hard to call. The germline V and J ends were trimmed by 4 bases and 2 bases, with 18 bases remaining between them. The CDR3 contains 16 residues. CDR1 is LGHNT, CDR2 FRNRAP, per germline. The CDR3 protein is CASGSPEDRSTYEQYF. DNA of the CDR3: TGTGCTAGTGGTTCCCCCGAGGACCGATCCACCTACGAGCAGTACTTC.

This clone was counted a single time. The chain joins TRBV14 to TRBJ1-1; no definite D call. The CDR3 is 14 residues long. Trimming left V 1 base short and J 1 base short, with 7 bases between. Per the germline V gene, CDR1 is SGHDN and CDR2 is FVKESK. CDR3 protein: CASSQVAKNTEAFF. CDR3 nucleotide sequence: TGTGCCAGCAGCCAAGTGGCAAAGAACACTGAAGCTTTCTTT.

The chain is built from TRBV7-2 and TRBJ1-2, with 9 positions matching TRBD1. V gave up 6 bases and J gave up 6 bases; unmatched junction bases: 5. Germline lookup yields CDR1 SGHTA and CDR2 FQGNSA. This CDR3 contains 13 residues. The CDR3 coding sequence is TGTGCCAGCAGGGACGGGACAGGGAATGGCTACACCTTC. Translation gives CASRDGTGNGYTF.

This chain connects TRBV5-8 to TRBJ2-1, with D maybe TRBD1 (6 bases). Germline V CDR1 and CDR2: SGHTS, YDEGEE. There are 11 residues in the CDR3. V dropped 5 bases and J dropped 9 bases, with 9 bases sitting between them. The CDR3 region has the DNA TGTGCCAGCAGAAGGGGGAGTGAGCAGTTCTTC. Amino acid sequence: CASRRGSEQFF.

J is TRBJ2-3 and V is TRBV4-1; a possible D gene is TRBD1 (5 bases). V was cut by 1 base and J by 0 bases, with 11 bases left in between. The V gene's germline CDR1 is MGHRA and CDR2 YSYEKL. The CDR3 runs 16 residues. The CDR3 loop reads CASSQGLQVSTDTQYF. Here the CDR3 DNA reads TGCGCCAGCAGCCAAGGGCTACAGGTGAGCACAGATACGCAGTATTTT.

The gene calls are TRBV4-3 and TRBJ2-5; 7 bases are shared with TRBD1. The germline V gene has CDR1 LGHNA and CDR2 YSLEER. J gave up 0 bases and V 4 bases, and 8 bases lay outside the gene matches. This CDR3 is 16 amino acids long. CDR3 sequence (DNA): TGCGCCAGCAGCCCAGGACAGGACCGGTACCAAGAGACCCAGTACTTC. Translation: CASSPGQDRYQETQYF.

To note about this clone: Germline and junction disagree at one end, which may indicate a read error. This chain uses TRBV7-9 with TRBJ1-4; D might be TRBD1 (5 bases). The germline V gene has CDR1 SEHNR and CDR2 FQNEAQ (reference sequence). The CDR3 has 14 amino acids. The CDR3 here is CASSFGGTKEKLFF. The CDR3 DNA is TGTGCCAGCAGCTTTGGCGGGACTAAAGAAAAACTGTTTTTT.

This clone was observed a handful of times. The rearrangement links TRBV7-9 to TRBJ2-3; 11 nucleotides align to TRBD2. CDR3 length: 15 amino acids. Germline assignment: CDR1 SEHNR and CDR2 FQNEAQ (reference sequence). Unmatched junction bases numbered 3, after V lost 3 bases and J lost 4 bases. CDR3 residues: CASSFSGGAADTQYF. CDR3 DNA: TGTGCCAGCAGCTTTAGCGGGGGGGCCGCAGATACGCAGTATTTT.

The chain is built from TRBV7-8 and TRBJ2-3; D possibly matches TRBD1 or TRBD2 (5 bases each). The CDR3 totals 13 residues. The germline V and J ends were trimmed by 5 bases and 1 base, with 7 bases remaining between them. Germline CDR1 and CDR2: SGHVS and FQNEAQ. The CDR3 DNA is TGTGCCAGCAGCCGAGGGGGCACAGATACGCAGTATTTT. Its translation is CASSRGGTDTQYF.

V usage is TRBV4-1 and J usage is TRBJ1-6; D ambiguous. V lost 1 base and J 6 bases, leaving 10 bases between the germline ends. The CDR3 spans 15 residues. Germline-derived CDR1 and CDR2 are MGHRA and YSYEKL. Here the CDR3 reads CASSQVGTPNSPLHF. Here the CDR3 DNA reads TGCGCCAGCAGCCAAGTAGGAACACCTAATTCACCCCTCCACTTT.

The chain links TRBV5-1 to TRBJ2-7; 14 bases line up with TRBD2. V dropped 0 bases and J dropped 5; count of bases not matched to a gene: 1. Germline assignment: CDR1 SGHRS and CDR2 YFSETQ. CDR3 length equals 15 residues. CDR3 coding DNA: TGCGCCAGCAGCTTGGGACTAGCGGGAGGGAACGAGCAGTACTTC. This gives the protein CASSLGLAGGNEQYF.

This chain connects TRBV4-3 to TRBJ1-5; D unresolved. Trimming left V 0 bases short and J 8 bases short, with 23 bases between. There are 18 residues in the CDR3. Germline assignment: CDR1 LGHNA and CDR2 YSLEER. In DNA form, the CDR3 reads TGCGCCAGCAGCCAAGATCTGGCAGGTGGAACAAATCTGGAGCCCCAGCATTTT. Translated, it gives CASSQDLAGGTNLEPQHF.

The V call is TRBV20-1, the J call TRBJ1-1; D call uncertain. This CDR3 comprises 11 residues. The germline CDR1 and CDR2 sequences are DFQATT and SNEGSKA (reference sequence). Trimming left V 6 bases short and J 6 bases short, with 11 bases between. DNA of the CDR3: TGCAGTGCGAGGAGGGCCGCTGAAGCTTTCTTT. The encoded protein is CSARRAAEAFF.

In this sample, this clone turned up a few times. The chain employs TRBV6-6 and TRBJ1-2; weak D call: TRBD1 (6 bases). Trimming took 5 bases from V and 0 from J, leaving 16 bases between them. Germline V gene lookup returns CDR1 MNHNY and CDR2 SVGAGI (reference sequence). This CDR3 has 16 amino acids. As DNA, the CDR3 is TGTGCCAGCAGTAGTCTACCGGGACAAACTAACTATGGCTACACCTTC. This sequence encodes CASSSLPGQTNYGYTF.